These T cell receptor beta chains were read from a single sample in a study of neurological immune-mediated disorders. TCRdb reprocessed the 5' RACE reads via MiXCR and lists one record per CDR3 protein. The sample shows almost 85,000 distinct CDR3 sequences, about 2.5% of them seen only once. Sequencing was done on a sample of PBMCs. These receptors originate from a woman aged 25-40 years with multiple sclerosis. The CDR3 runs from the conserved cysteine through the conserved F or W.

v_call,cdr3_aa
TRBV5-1,CASSLSGGSGNTIYF
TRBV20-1,CSAGTSLQYF
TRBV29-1,CSVEVSGYEQYF
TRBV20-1,CSARDLQGNQPQHF
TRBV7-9,CASSPKPRGTALDEQYF
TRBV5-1,CASSWGAGERTDTQYF
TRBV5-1,CASSLQGGGSPLHF
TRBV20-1,CSARDNLRNAYNEQFF
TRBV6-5,CASSYLETQYF
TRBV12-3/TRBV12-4,CASSPRGVPAFYEQYF
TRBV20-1,CSAQTVAQETQYF
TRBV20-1,CSARDRANYGYTF
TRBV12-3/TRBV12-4,CASIGSGREGETQYF
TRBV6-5,CASRDRVETQYF
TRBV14,CASSFTLEVATAVTGELFF
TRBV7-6,CASSPRTGANYGYTF
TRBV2,CASSANSPLHF
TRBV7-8,CASSSRPNSYEQYF
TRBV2,CARSLAGNTGELFF
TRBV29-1,CSVAGGEDTGELFF
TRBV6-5,CASTWGPYPETQYF
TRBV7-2,CASSLIETQYF
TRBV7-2,CASSFGTGGQTQYF
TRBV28,CASSPWTDLGRNTEAFF
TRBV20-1,CSAQTTGAYEKLFF
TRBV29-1,CSVDLSGGELFF
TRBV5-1,CASSISGRGEQFF
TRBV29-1,CSVGQGARGGYTF
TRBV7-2,CASSMGLAGDEQFF
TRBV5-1,CASSPAQGQSSYEQYF
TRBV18,CDSSTLQETQYF
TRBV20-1,CSATRRDRGGDTQYF
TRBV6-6,CASSYSYGETSNQPQHF
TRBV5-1,CASSEGLAGDNEQFF
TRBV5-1,CASSSRTSGDNEQFF
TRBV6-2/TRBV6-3,CASSLPGTVDTEAFF
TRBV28,CASSRDRADTEAFF
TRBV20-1,CSARLRGRGYTF
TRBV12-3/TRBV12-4,CASRGGRIFSGNTIYF
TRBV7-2,CASSLRLAGNTGELFF
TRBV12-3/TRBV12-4,CASSLDTRGQYF
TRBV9,CASSVDGSPYNEQFF
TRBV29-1,CSVETGRNTEAFF
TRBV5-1,CASSFGDSPTYEQYF
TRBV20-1,CSASVPSGRAYEQYF
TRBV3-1,CASSQVVSLLGALYNEQFF
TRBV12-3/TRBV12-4,CASSWGGQDNQPQHF
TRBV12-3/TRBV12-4,CASSTRLAAYEQYF
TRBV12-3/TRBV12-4,CASSFVGFEQYF